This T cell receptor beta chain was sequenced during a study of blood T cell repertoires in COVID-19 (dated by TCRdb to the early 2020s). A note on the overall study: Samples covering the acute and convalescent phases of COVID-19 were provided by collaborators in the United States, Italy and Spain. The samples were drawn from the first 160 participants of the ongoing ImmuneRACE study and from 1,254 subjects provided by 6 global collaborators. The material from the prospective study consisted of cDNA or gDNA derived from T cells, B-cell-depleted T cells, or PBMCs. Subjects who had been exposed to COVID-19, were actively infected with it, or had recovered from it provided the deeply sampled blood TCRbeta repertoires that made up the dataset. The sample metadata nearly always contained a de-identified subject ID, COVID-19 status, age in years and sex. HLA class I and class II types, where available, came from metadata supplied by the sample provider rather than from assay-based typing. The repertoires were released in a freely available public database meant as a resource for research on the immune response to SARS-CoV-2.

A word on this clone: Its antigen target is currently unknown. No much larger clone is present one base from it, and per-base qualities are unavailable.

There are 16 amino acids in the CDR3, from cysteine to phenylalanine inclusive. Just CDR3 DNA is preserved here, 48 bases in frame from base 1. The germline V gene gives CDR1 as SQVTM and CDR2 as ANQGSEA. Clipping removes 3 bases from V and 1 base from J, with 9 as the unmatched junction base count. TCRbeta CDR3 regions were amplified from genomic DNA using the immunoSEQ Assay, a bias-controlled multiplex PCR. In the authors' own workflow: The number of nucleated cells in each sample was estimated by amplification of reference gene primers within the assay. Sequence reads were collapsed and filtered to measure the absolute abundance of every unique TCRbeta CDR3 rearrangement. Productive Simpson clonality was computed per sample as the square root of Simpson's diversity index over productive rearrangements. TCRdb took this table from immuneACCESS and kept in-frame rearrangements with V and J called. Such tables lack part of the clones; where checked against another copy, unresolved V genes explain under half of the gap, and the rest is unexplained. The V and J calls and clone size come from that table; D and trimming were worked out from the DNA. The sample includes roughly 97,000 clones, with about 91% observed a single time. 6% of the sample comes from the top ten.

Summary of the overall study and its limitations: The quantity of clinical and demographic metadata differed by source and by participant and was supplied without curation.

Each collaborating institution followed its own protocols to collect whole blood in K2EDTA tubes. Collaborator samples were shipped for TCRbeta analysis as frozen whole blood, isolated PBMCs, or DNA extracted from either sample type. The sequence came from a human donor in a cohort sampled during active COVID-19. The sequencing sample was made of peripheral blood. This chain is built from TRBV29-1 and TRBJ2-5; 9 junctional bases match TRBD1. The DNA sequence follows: TGCAGCGTTGATAGGGGGGACAGGGTAGTCCAAGAGACCCAGTACTTC. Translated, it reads CSVDRGDRVVQETQYF.